What follows are 10 T cell receptor beta chains derived from one specimen sequenced in a study of blood T cell repertoires in COVID-19 (TCRdb year 2020). The library was built by means of the immunoSEQ multiplex PCR assay. The immuneACCESS repertoire file appears here via TCRdb, limited to in-frame rearrangements. These files lack a portion of the clones; in checked studies, under half of the deficit traces to unresolved V genes, and the cause of the others is not known. The sample table contains more than 300,000 clones; only one count was recorded for around 89% of them. The top ten clonotypes cover roughly 1% of the sample. The sample was peripheral blood. Receptors originate from a woman aged 40 to 50 with COVID-19, enrolled during active disease.

The CDR3, as DNA: TGTGCCAGCAGCTTAGAACCCCCCACGTTCTTAGCGGGGCTGACAGATACGCAGTATTTT. It encodes CASSLEPPTFLAGLTDTQYF. The J gene is TRBJ2-3, the V gene TRBV11-2, with 8 bases that match TRBD2. This CDR3 is built from 20 residues. V lost 0 bases to trimming and J lost 3 bases; unmatched junction nucleotides: 17. CDR1 is SGHAT and CDR2 is FQNNGV in the germline V gene.

This chain joins TRBV6-2 or TRBV6-3 and TRBJ2-7, with 8 bases aligning to TRBD1. V shed 4 bases and J 6 bases; nucleotides not matched to a gene: 17. CDR3 length: 17 residues. Germline CDR1 reads MNHEY; CDR2 reads SVGEGT. The CDR3 nucleotides read TGTGCCAGCAGTTCGCTTTTAGGGACAGGTCCTTACCCCGAGCAGTACTTC. Residues: CASSSLLGTGPYPEQYF.

The chain combines TRBV18 with TRBJ2-7, with TRBD1 matching over 7 bases. Trimming removed 4 bases from V and 5 bases from J; junction bases left unmatched: 5. The CDR3 runs 13 residues. In germline, CDR1 is KGHSH, CDR2 LQKENI. As DNA, the CDR3 is TGTGCCAGCTCACGGACAGGATCTAACGAGCAGTACTTC. Protein sequence: CASSRTGSNEQYF.

This rearrangement joins TRBV11-3 to TRBJ2-7, with D tentatively TRBD2 (5 bases). Looked up from germline, CDR1 is SGHNT and CDR2 is YENEEA. This CDR3 contains 13 residues. V was pared by 6 bases and J by 3 bases, with 12 bases between. The CDR3 loop reads CASSPGSGYEQYF. The CDR3 region has the DNA TGTGCCAGCAGTCCGGGAAGCGGCTACGAGCAGTACTTC. The whole variable domain, filled in from reference TRBV11-3 and TRBJ2-7, reads EAGVVQSPRYKIIEKKQPVAFWCNPISGHNTLYWYLQNLGQGPELLIRYENEEAVDDSQLPKDRFSAERLKGVDSTLKIQPAELGDSAVYLCASSPGSGYEQYFGPGTRLTVT.

This CDR3 reads CASSSGDTDTQYF. The CDR3 nucleotides read TGTGCCAGTAGTAGCGGGGACACAGATACGCAGTATTTT. The chain is built from TRBV19 and TRBJ2-3; the D gene is possibly TRBD2 (6 bases). The CDR3 extends over 13 amino acids. The germline V gene encodes CDR1 LNHDA and CDR2 SQIVND (reference sequence). Trimming left V 4 bases short and J 2 bases short, with 7 bases between.

The chain joins TRBV9 to TRBJ1-3; unclear D gene. The CDR3 is made up of 15 amino acids. Trimming cost V 4 bases and J 0 bases, with 11 bases left between them. CDR1 is SGDLS, CDR2 YYNGEE, per germline. CDR3 sequence reads: CASSPNGISGNTIYF. CDR3 in DNA: TGTGCCAGCAGCCCAAACGGGATCTCTGGAAACACCATATATTTT.

This clone was seen more than once but under ten times. The rearrangement uses TRBV7-2 and TRBJ1-1; maybe TRBD1 (5 bases). Germline lookup yields CDR1 SGHTA and CDR2 FQGNSA. This CDR3 is 13 amino acids long. Trimming removed 0 bases from V and 4 bases from J, with 6 bases in between. The CDR3: CASSLARATEAFF. The DNA of the CDR3 is TGTGCCAGCAGCTTAGCCAGGGCCACTGAAGCTTTCTTT. Complete variable domain (other parts from reference TRBV7-2 and TRBJ1-1): GAGVSQSPSNKVTEKGKDVELRCDPISGHTALYWYRQSLGQGLEFLIYFQGNSAPDKSGLPSDRFSAERTGGSVSTLTIQRTQQEDSAVYLCASSLARATEAFFGQGTRLTVV.

The V and J genes are TRBV5-1 and TRBJ2-6, with a tentative D call TRBD2 (7 bases). The germline CDR1 and CDR2 sequences are SGHRS and YFSETQ. This CDR3 comprises 21 residues. V was shortened by 5 bases and J by 4 bases, with 31 bases between the two germline ends. Here the CDR3 reads CASRSGYSARAGGRGANVLTF. The CDR3, as DNA: TGCGCCAGCAGGTCAGGGTACTCAGCGCGGGCCGGGGGGCGGGGGGCCAACGTCCTGACTTTC.

This clone was detected once. The J gene is TRBJ2-2, the V gene TRBV7-2, with 12 bases identical to TRBD2. The ends lost 5 bases at V and 5 bases at J; junction bases unmatched: 9. In germline, CDR1 is SGHTA, CDR2 FQGNSA. The CDR3 loop spans 17 amino acids. The CDR3 here is CASSLTSGGLTTGELFF. The CDR3 coding sequence is TGTGCCAGCAGCCTGACTAGCGGGGGTCTCACTACCGGGGAGCTGTTTTTT.

The chain recombines TRBV28 with TRBJ2-6; perhaps TRBD2 as D (5 bases). This CDR3 has 15 amino acids. The V end lost 5 bases, the J end lost 4 bases, and 12 bases lay between the germline ends. The germline gives CDR1 MDHEN, CDR2 SYDVKM. The CDR3 loop reads CASSPDSPGANVLTF. The CDR3 DNA follows: TGTGCCAGCAGTCCGGACTCGCCGGGGGCCAACGTCCTGACTTTC. Filled out from reference TRBV28 and TRBJ2-6, the complete variable domain reads DVKVTQSSRYLVKRTGEKVFLECVQDMDHENMFWYRQDPGLGLRLIYFSYDVKMKEKGDIPEGYSVSREKKERFSLILESASTNQTSMYLCASSPDSPGANVLTFGAGSRLTVL.